This TCR beta chain originates from a study of cytomegalovirus exposure and HLA in healthy donors. The CDR3 runs 16 residues. Unmatched junction bases numbered 9, after V lost 4 bases and J lost 3 bases. Germline CDR1 MGHRA, CDR2 YSYEKL. This PCR relied on a set of 60 Vbeta primers and 13 Jbeta primers. Clones were sequenced by immunoSEQ multiplex PCR, and TCRdb holds only the in-frame ones, with some missing. This repertoire shows some 150,000 clones, roughly 76% found once; its top ten account for over 4.5%. Source material: PBMCs. The gene calls are TRBV4-1 and TRBJ2-7; 10 bases are a match to TRBD1. The clonotype originates from a woman younger than 35 in good health and CMV-seropositive. The CDR3 DNA reads as TGCGCCAGCAGCCTGTTCCCCCGGGACAGGGGCTACGAGCAGTACTTC. This gives the protein CASSLFPRDRGYEQYF.